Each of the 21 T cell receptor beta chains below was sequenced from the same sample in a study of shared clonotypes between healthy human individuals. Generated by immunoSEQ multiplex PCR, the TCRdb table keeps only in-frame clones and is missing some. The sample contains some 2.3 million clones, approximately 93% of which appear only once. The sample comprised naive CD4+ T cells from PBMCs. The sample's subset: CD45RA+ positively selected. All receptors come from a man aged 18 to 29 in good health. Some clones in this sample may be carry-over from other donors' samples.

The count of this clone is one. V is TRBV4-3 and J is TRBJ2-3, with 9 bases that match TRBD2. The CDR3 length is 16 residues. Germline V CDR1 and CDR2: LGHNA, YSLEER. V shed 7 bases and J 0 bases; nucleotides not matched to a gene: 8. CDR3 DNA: TGCGCCAGCAAATCGGTCGCGGGAGGGAGCACAGATACGCAGTATTTT. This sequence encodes CASKSVAGGSTDTQYF.

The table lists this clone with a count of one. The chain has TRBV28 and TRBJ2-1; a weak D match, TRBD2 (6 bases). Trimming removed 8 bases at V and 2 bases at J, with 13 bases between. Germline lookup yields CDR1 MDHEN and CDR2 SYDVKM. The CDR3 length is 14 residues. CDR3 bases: TGTGCCAGCGTGCGGGGTGTCCCCTACAATGAGCAGTTCTTC. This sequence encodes CASVRGVPYNEQFF.

The CDR3 loop reads CASSWRGVGQPQHF. DNA of the CDR3: TGTGCCAGCAGCTGGAGGGGGGTGGGGCAGCCCCAGCATTTT. This rearrangement joins TRBV27 to TRBJ1-5; D perhaps matches TRBD1 (6 bases). V was pared by 6 bases and J by 7 bases, with 16 bases between. Germline V gives CDR1 MNHEY, CDR2 SMNVEV (reference sequence). This CDR3 is built from 14 residues.

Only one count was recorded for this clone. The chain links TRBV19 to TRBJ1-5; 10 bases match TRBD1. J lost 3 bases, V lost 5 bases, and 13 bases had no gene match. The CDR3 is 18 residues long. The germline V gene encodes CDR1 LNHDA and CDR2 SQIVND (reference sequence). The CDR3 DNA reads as TGTGCCAGTAGTCGGGACAGGGGCACAAGAACCTCCAATCAGCCCCAGCATTTT. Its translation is CASSRDRGTRTSNQPQHF.

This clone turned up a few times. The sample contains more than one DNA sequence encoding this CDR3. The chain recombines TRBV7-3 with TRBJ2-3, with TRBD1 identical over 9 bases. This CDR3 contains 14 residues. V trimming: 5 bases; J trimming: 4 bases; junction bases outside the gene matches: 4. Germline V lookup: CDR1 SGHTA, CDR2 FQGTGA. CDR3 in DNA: TGTGCCAGCAGCCTGACAGGGGGGCCAGATACGCAGTATTTT. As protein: CASSLTGGPDTQYF.

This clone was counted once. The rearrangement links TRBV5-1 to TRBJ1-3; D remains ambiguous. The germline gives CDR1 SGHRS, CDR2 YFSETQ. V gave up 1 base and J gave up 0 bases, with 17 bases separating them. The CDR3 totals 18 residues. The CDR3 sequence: CASSLSPEKTYSGNTIYF. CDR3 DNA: TGCGCCAGCAGCTTGTCTCCAGAGAAGACCTACTCTGGAAACACCATATATTTT.

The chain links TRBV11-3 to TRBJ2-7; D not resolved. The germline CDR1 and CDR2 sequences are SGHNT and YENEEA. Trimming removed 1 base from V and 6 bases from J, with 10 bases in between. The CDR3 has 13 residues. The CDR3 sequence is CASSLGEDREQYF. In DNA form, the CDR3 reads TGTGCCAGCAGCTTAGGGGAAGATCGCGAGCAGTACTTC.

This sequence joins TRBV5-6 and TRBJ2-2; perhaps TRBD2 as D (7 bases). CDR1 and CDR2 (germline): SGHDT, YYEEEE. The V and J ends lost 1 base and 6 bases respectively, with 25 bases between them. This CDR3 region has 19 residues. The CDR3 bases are TGTGCCAGCAGCTTGACATTGTACAGGGCGCGGGAGTATCCCGGGGAGCTGTTTTTT. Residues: CASSLTLYRAREYPGELFF. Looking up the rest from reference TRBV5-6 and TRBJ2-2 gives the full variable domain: DAGVTQSPTHLIKTRGQQVTLRCSPKSGHDTVSWYQQALGQGPQFIFQYYEEEERQRGNFPDRFSGHQFPNYSSELNVNALLLGDSALYLCASSLTLYRAREYPGELFFGEGSRLTVL.

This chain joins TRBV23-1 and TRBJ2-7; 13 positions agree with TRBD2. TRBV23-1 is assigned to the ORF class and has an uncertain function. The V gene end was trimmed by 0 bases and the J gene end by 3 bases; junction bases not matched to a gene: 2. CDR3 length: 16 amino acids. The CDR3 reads CASSQSGTSGDYEQYF. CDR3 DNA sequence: TGCGCCAGCAGTCAATCCGGGACTAGCGGGGACTACGAGCAGTACTTC.

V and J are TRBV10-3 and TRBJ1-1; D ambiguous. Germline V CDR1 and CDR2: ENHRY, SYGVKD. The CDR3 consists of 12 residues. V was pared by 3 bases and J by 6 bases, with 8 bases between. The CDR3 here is CAISDGVAEAFF. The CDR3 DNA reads TGTGCCATCAGTGATGGGGTCGCTGAAGCTTTCTTT.

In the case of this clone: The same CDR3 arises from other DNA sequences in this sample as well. The CDR3 DNA sequence: TGCGCCAGCAGCGCGACTAGTGGTCCCTACGAGCAGTACTTC. Protein: CASSATSGPYEQYF. This rearrangement joins TRBV5-1 to TRBJ2-7; the D gene is possibly TRBD2 (6 bases). The ends were cut back, 4 bases at V and 2 bases at J, with 13 bases in the middle. The CDR3 covers 14 residues. Germline V gene data show CDR1 as SGHRS and CDR2 as YFSETQ.

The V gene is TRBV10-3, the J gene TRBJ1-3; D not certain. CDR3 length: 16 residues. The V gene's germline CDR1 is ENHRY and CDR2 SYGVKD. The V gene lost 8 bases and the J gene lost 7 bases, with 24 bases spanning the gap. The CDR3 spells CAILNTAGASGNTIYF. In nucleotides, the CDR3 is TGTGCCATCTTAAATACGGCAGGAGCTTCGGGGAACACCATATATTTT.

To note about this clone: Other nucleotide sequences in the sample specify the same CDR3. The CDR3, as DNA: TGTGCCAGCAGTGAAGCTGGGGTGAACTATGGCTACACCTTC. As protein: CASSEAGVNYGYTF. The chain carries TRBV6-1 and TRBJ1-2; no clear D gene. Germline V gives CDR1 MNHNS, CDR2 SASEGT. The length of the CDR3 is 14 residues. Trimming stripped 0 bases from V and 2 bases from J, with 7 bases between.

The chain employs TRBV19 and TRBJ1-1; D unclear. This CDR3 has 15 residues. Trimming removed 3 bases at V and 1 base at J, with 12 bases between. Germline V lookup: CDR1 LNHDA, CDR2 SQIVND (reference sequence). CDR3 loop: CASSMWAGSNTEAFF. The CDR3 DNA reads TGTGCCAGTAGTATGTGGGCGGGCTCGAACACTGAAGCTTTCTTT.

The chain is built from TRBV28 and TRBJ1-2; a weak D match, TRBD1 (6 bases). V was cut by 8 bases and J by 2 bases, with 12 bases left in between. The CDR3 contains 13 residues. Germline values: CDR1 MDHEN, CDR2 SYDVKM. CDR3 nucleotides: TGTGCCAGCGTTACTCAGGGGAACTATGGCTACACCTTC. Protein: CASVTQGNYGYTF.

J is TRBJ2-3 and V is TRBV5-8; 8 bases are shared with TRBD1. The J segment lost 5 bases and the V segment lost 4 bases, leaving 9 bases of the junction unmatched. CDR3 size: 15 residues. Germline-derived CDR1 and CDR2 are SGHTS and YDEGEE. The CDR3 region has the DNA TGTGCCAGCAGCCTTCAGGGGGCGCAGGTAGATACGCAGTATTTT. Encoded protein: CASSLQGAQVDTQYF.

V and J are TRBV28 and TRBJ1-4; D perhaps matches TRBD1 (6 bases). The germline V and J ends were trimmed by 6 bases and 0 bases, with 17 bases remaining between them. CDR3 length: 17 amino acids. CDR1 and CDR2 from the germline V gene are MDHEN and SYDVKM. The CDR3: CASRPEGVGATNEKLFF. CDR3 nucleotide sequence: TGTGCCAGCAGACCCGAGGGGGTAGGGGCAACTAATGAAAAACTGTTTTTT.

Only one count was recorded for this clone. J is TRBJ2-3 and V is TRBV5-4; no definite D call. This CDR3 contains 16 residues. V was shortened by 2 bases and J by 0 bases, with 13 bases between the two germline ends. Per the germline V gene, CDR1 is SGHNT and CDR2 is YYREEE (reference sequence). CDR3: CASSFGYPTSTDTQYF. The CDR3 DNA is TGTGCCAGCAGCTTTGGCTACCCAACTAGCACAGATACGCAGTATTTT.

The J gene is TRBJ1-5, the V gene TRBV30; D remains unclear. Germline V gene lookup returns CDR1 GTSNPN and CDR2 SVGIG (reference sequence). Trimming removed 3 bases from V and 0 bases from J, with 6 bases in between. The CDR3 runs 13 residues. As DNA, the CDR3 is TGTGCCTGGAGGGGCAGTAGCAATCAGCCCCAGCATTTT. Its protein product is CAWRGSSNQPQHF.

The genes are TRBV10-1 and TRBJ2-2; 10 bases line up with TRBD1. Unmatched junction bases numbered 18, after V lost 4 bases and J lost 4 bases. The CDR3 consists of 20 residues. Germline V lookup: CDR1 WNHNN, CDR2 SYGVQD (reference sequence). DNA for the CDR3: TGCGCCAGCAGTGTTAATAACAAGGGACAGGGGTGGTCTTGCACCGGGGAGCTGTTTTTT. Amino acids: CASSVNNKGQGWSCTGELFF.

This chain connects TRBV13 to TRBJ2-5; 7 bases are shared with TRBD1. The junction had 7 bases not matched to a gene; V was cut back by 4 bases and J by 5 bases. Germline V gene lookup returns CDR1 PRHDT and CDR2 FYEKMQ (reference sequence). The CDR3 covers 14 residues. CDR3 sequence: CASSSRQGGETQYF. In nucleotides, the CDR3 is TGTGCCAGCAGCTCTCGACAGGGCGGGGAGACCCAGTACTTC.